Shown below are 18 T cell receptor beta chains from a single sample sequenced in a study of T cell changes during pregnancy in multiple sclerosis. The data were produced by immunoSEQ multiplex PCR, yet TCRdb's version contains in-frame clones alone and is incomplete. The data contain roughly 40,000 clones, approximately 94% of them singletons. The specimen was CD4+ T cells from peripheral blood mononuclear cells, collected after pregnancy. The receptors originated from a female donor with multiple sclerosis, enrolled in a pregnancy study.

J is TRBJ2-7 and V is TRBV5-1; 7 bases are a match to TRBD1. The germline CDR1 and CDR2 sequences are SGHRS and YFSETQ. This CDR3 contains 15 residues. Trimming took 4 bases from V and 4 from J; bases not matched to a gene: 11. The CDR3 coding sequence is TGCGCCAGCAGCCCCGGAGACAGGGATTTTTACGAGCAGTACTTC. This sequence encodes CASSPGDRDFYEQYF. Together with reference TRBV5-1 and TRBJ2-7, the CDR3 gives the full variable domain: KAGVTQTPRYLIKTRGQQVTLSCSPISGHRSVSWYQQTPGQGLQFLFEYFSETQRNKGNFPGRFSGRQFSNSRSEMNVSTLELGDSALYLCASSPGDRDFYEQYFGPGTRLTVT.

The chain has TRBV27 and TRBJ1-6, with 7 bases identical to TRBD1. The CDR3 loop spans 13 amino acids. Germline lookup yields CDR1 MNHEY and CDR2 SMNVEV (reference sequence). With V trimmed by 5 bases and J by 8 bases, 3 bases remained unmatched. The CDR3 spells CASSGTVYSPLHF. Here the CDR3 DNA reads TGTGCCAGCAGTGGGACAGTTTATTCACCCCTCCACTTT.

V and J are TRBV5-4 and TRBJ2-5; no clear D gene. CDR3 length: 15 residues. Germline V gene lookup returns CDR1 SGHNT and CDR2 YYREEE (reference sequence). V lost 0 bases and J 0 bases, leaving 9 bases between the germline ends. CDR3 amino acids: CASSLDPAYQETQYF. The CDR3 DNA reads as TGTGCCAGCAGCTTGGACCCAGCGTACCAAGAGACCCAGTACTTC.

For the CDR3, the DNA is TGCAGTGCTAAGCCTGTTGAAACCCAGTACTTC. Its translation: CSAKPVETQYF. The chain recombines TRBV20-1 with TRBJ2-5; D gene unclear. The CDR3 length is 11 residues. The V gene lost 4 bases and the J gene lost 8 bases, with 11 bases spanning the gap. CDR1 and CDR2 from the germline V gene are DFQATT and SNEGSKA (reference sequence).

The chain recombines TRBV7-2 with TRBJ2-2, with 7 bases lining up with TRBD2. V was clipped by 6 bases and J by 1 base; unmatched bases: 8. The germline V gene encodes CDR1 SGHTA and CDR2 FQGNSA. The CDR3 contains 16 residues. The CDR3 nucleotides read TGTGCCAGCAGTTCTGGAAGCGGGGTGAACACCGGGGAGCTGTTTTTT. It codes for CASSSGSGVNTGELFF. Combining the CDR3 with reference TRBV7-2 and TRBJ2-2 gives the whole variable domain GAGVSQSPSNKVTEKGKDVELRCDPISGHTALYWYRQSLGQGLEFLIYFQGNSAPDKSGLPSDRFSAERTGGSVSTLTIQRTQQEDSAVYLCASSSGSGVNTGELFFGEGSRLTVL.

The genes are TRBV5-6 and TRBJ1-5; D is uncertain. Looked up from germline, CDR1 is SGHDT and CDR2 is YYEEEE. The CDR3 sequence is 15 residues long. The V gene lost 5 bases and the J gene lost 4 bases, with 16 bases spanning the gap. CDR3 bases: TGTGCCAGCAGATCGACTAGAAGGGCAAATCAGCCCCAGCATTTT. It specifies CASRSTRRANQPQHF.

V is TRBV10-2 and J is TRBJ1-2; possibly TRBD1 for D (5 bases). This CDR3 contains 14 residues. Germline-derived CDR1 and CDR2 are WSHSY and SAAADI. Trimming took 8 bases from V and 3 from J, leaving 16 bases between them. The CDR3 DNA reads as TGCGCCAGCCGAGCGGGGGGAAGGGACTATGGCTACACCTTC. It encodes CASRAGGRDYGYTF.

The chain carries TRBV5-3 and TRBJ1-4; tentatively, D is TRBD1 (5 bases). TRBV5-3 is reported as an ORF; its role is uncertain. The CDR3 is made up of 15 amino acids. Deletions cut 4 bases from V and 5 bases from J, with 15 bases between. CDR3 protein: CARSNLGGLNEKLFF. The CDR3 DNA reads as TGTGCCAGAAGCAACCTCGGGGGTTTAAATGAAAAACTGTTTTTT.

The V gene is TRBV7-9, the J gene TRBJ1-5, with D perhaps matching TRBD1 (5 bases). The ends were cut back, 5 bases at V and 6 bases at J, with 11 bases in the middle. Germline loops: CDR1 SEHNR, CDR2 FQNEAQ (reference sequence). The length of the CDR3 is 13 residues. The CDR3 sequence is CASSTDSGQPQHF. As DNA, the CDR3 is TGTGCCAGCAGCACAGACAGTGGTCAGCCCCAGCATTTT.

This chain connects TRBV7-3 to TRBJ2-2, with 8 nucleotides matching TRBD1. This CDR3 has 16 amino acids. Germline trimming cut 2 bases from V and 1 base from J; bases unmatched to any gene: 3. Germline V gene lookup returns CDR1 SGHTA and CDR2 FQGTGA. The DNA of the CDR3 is TGTGCCAGCAGCTTACAGGGGGCCCAGAACACCGGGGAGCTGTTTTTT. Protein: CASSLQGAQNTGELFF.

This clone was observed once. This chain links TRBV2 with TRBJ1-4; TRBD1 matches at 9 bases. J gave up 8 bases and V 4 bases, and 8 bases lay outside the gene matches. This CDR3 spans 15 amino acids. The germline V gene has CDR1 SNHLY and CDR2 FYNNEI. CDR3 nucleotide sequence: TGTGCCAGCAGTGGGACAGGGGCCCGGAGCGAAAAACTGTTTTTT. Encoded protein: CASSGTGARSEKLFF.

The CDR3 coding sequence is TGTGCCAGCAGTTACGGACAGGGGGCGGCTGAAGCTTTCTTT. Amino acid sequence: CASSYGQGAAEAFF. V usage is TRBV6-6 and J usage is TRBJ1-1; TRBD1 aligns across 11 bases. With V trimmed by 2 bases and J by 6 bases, 2 bases remained unmatched. From germline, CDR1 is MNHNY and CDR2 SVGAGI (reference sequence). This CDR3 contains 14 residues.

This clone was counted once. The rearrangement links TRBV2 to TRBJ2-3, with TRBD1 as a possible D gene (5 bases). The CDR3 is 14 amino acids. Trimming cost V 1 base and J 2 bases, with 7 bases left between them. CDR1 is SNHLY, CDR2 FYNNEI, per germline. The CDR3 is CASSEGGATDTQYF. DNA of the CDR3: TGTGCCAGCAGTGAAGGGGGCGCCACAGATACGCAGTATTTT.

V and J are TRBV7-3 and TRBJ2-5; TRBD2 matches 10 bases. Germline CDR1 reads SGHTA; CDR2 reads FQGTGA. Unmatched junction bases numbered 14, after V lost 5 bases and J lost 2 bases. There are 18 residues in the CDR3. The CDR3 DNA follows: TGTGCCAGCAGCACGGACAGGGATTTTAGCGGGGGGCAAGAGACCCAGTACTTC. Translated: CASSTDRDFSGGQETQYF.

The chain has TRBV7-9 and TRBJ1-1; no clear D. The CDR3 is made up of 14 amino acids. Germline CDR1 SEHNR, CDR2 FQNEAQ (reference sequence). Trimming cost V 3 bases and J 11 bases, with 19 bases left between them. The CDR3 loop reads CASSFAGSFNLAFF. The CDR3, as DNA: TGTGCCAGCAGCTTCGCCGGGTCCTTCAATCTGGCTTTCTTT.

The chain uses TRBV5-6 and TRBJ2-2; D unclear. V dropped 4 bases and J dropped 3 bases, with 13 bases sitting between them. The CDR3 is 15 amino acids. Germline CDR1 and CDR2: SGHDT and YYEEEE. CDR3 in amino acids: CASSGWAIDTGELFF. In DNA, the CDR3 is TGTGCCAGCAGCGGCTGGGCAATTGACACCGGGGAGCTGTTTTTT.

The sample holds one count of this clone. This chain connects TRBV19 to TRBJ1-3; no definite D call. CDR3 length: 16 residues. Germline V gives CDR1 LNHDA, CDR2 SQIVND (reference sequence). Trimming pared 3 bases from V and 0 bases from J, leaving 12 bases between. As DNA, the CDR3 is TGTGCCAGTAGTATTGGCGACATAGGCTCTGGAAACACCATATATTTT. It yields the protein CASSIGDIGSGNTIYF.

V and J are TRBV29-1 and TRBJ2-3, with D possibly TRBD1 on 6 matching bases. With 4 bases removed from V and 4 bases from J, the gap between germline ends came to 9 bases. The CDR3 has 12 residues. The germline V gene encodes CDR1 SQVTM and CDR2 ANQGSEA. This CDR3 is CSVVPGADTQYF. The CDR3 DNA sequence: TGCAGCGTTGTGCCAGGGGCAGATACGCAGTATTTT.